This T cell receptor (beta chain) was recorded in a study of T cells after yellow fever vaccination. Study-level results: The CD4 compartment and the CD8 compartment contained a small share of clonotypes in common. Primary-vaccination clones mostly resurfaced post-booster (approximately 96% CD4, approximately 90% CD8). Abundant clonotypes from the bulk population could contaminate FACS-sorted repertoires.

Germline V gene lookup returns CDR1 MNHEY and CDR2 SMNVEV (reference sequence). CDR3 length: 12 residues. Synthesis of TCR cDNA relied on 5'RACE template switching, which attached a universal primer site and UMIs. TCRdb passed the 5' RACE reads through MiXCR, listing each CDR3 protein once. The sample consists of about 400,000 distinct CDR3 sequences, around 10% of them appearing once. Of note for this clonotype: Its antigen is undetermined. The junction departs from germline at one end; a sequencing error may be responsible.

The chain joins TRBV27 to TRBJ2-1; no definite D call. The sequencing here drew on PBMCs, taken on the day of the first yellow fever vaccination. The receptor comes from a man aged 18-30 years who received the YFV17D yellow fever vaccine. CDR3 region: CASSLPSGRSWF. The CDR3 coding sequence is TGTGCCAGCAGTTTACCGTCCGGGCGGAGTTGGTTC.